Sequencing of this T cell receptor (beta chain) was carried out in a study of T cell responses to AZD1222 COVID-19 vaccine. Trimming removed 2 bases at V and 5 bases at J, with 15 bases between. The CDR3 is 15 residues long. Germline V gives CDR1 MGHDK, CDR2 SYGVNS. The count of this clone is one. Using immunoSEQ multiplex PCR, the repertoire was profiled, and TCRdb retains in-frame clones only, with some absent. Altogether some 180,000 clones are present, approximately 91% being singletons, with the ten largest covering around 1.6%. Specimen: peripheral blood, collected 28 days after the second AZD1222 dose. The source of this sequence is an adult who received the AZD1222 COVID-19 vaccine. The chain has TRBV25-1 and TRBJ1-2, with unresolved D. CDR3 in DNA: TGTGCCAGCAGTGAAGGTTCCAGGCCGGGGTATGGCTACACCTTC. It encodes CASSEGSRPGYGYTF.